This T cell receptor (beta chain) was found in a study of regulatory T cells in long-lasting Graves disease. This clonotype turned up a few times. Time point described: newly diagnosed GD, antithyroid drugs for less than 3 months. Preparation of the TCR library used RNA extracted from PBMCs. The CDR3 has 15 residues. The trim removed 5 bases at V and 0 bases at J, leaving 7 bases unmatched. CDR1 and CDR2 from the germline V gene are SGHRS and YFSETQ. Both iRepertoire HTBI primers and Arm-PCR of CDR3 regions were used to build the TCR beta libraries. TCRdb fed the multiplex PCR reads into MiXCR, producing one record per CDR3 protein. The sample has around 330,000 distinct CDR3 sequences; 15% to 20% are singletons.

The chain employs TRBV5-1 and TRBJ1-1; 7 nucleotides line up with TRBD1. The sequenced sample was peripheral blood mononuclear cells (PBMCs), obtained at new diagnosis, from a patient treated with antithyroid drugs. This TCR came from a female donor with Graves disease. This chain's CDR3 is CASSKGGGMNTEAFF. For the CDR3, the DNA is TGCGCCAGCAGTAAAGGGGGCGGGATGAACACTGAAGCTTTCTTT. The full variable domain, completed using reference TRBV5-1 and TRBJ1-1, is KAGVTQTPRYLIKTRGQQVTLSCSPISGHRSVSWYQQTPGQGLQFLFEYFSETQRNKGNFPGRFSGRQFSNSRSEMNVSTLELGDSALYLCASSKGGGMNTEAFFGQGTRLTVV.